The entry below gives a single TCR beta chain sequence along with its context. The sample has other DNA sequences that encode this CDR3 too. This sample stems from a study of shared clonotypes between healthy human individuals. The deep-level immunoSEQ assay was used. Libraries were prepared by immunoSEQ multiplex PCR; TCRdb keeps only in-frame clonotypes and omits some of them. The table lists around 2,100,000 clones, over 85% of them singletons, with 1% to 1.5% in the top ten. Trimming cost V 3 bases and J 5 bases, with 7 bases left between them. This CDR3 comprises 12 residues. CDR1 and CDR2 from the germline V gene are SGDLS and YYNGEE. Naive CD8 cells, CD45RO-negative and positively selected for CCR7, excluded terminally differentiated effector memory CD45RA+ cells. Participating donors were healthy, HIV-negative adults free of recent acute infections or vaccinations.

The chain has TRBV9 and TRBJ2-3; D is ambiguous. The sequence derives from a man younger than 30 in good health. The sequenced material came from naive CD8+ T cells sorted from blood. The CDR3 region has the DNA TGTGCCAGCAGCGCCGGTGGAGATACGCAGTATTTT. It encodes CASSAGGDTQYF. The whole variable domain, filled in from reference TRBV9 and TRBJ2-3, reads DSGVTQTPKHLITATGQRVTLRCSPRSGDLSVYWYQQSLDQGLQFLIQYYNGEERAKGNILERFSAQQFPDLHSELNLSSLELGDSALYFCASSAGGDTQYFGPGTRLTVL.